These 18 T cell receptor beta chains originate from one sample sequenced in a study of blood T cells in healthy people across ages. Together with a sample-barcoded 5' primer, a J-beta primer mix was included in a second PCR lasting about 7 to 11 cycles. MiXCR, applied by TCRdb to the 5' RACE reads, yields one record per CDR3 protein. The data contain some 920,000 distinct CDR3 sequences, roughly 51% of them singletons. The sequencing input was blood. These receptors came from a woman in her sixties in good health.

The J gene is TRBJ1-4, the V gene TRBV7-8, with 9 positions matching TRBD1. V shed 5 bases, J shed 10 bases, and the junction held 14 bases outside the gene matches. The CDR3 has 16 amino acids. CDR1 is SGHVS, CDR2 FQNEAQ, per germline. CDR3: CASSRPGTGSPGKLFF. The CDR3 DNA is TGTGCCAGCAGCCGTCCCGGGACAGGGAGTCCCGGAAAACTGTTTTTT. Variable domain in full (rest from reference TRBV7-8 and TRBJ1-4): GAGVSQSPRYKVAKRGQDVALRCDPISGHVSLFWYQQALGQGPEFLTYFQNEAQLDKSGLPSDRFFAERPEGSVSTLKIQRTQQEDSAVYLCASSRPGTGSPGKLFFGSGTQLSVL.

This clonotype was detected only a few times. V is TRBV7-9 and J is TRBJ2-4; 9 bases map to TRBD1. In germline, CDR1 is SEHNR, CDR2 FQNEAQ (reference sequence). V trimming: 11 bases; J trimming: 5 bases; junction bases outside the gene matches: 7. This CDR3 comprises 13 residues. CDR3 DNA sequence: TGTGCCGGTCTCCGGGACAGGGAAAACATTCAGTACTTC. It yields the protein CAGLRDRENIQYF.

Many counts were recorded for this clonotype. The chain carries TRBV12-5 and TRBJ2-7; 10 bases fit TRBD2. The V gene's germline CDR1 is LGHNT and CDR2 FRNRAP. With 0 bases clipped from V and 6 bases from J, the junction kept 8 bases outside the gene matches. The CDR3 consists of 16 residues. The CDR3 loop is CASGLVRSGRAVEQYF. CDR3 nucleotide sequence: TGTGCTAGTGGTTTGGTACGAAGCGGGAGGGCAGTCGAGCAGTACTTC.

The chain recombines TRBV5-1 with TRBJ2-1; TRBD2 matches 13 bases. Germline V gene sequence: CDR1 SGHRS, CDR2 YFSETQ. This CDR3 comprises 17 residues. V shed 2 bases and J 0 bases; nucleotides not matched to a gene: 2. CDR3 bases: TGCGCCAGCAGCTTACTAGCGGGAGGGCCCTCCTACAATGAGCAGTTCTTC. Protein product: CASSLLAGGPSYNEQFF.

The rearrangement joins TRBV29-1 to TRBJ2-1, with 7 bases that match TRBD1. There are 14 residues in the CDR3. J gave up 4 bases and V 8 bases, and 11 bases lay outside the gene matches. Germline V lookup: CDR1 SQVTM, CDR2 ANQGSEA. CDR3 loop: CSFMHRGAYNEQFF. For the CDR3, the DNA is TGCAGCTTTATGCACAGGGGAGCTTACAATGAGCAGTTCTTC.

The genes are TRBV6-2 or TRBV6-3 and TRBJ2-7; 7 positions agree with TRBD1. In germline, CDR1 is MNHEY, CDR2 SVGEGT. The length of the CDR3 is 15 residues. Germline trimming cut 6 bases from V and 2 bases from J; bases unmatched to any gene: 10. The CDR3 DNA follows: TGTGCCAGCAGCTCACAGGGGATGGCCACCTACGAGCAGTACTTC. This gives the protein CASSSQGMATYEQYF.

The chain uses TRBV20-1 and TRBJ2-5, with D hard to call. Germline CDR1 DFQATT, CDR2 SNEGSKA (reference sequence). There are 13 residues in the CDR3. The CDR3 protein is CGPVSENQETQYF. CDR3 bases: TGCGGTCCGGTCAGTGAAAACCAAGAGACCCAGTACTTC.

CDR3 DNA: TGCGCCAGCAGCTTGGAACAGAACACAGATACGCAGTATTTT. Translating it yields CASSLEQNTDTQYF. The V call is TRBV5-1, the J call TRBJ2-3; D not resolved. V dropped 0 bases and J dropped 2 bases, with 7 bases sitting between them. This CDR3 is built from 14 residues. Germline CDR1 SGHRS, CDR2 YFSETQ.

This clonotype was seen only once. CDR3 region: CASSLGAYNYEQYF. The CDR3 nucleotides are TGTGCCAGCAGTTTAGGGGCCTACAACTACGAGCAGTACTTC. This chain joins TRBV28 and TRBJ2-7, with TRBD1 as a possible D gene (5 bases). The CDR3 has 14 residues. V lost 2 bases and J 3 bases, leaving 11 bases between the germline ends. Germline lookup yields CDR1 MDHEN and CDR2 SYDVKM.

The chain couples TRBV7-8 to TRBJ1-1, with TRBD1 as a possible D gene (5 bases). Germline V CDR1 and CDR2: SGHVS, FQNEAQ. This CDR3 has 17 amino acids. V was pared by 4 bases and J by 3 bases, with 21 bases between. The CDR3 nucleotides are TGTGCCAGCAGCTCAATACCGAGGTCGGGGCAGGACACTGAAGCTTTCTTT. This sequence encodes CASSSIPRSGQDTEAFF.

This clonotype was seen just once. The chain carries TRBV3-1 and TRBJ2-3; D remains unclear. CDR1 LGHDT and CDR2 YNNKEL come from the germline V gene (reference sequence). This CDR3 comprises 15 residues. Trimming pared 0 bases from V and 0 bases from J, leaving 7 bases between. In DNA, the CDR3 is TGTGCCAGCAGCCAAGACGTAAGAAGCACAGATACGCAGTATTTT. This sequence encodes CASSQDVRSTDTQYF.

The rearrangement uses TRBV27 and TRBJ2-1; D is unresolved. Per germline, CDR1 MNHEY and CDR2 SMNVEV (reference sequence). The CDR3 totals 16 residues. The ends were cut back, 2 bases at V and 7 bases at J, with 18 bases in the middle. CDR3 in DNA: TGTGCCAGCAGTTTAGGAGTCAGGCGGTTTGTGAATGAGCAGTTCTTC. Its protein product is CASSLGVRRFVNEQFF.

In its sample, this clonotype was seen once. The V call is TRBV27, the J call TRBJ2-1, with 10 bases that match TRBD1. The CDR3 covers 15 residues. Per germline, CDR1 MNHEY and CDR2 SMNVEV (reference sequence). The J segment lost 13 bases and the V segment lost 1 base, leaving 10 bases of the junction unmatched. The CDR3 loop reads CASSLYRDRGKTQFF. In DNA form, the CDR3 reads TGTGCCAGCAGTTTATATCGGGACAGGGGAAAGACCCAGTTCTTC.

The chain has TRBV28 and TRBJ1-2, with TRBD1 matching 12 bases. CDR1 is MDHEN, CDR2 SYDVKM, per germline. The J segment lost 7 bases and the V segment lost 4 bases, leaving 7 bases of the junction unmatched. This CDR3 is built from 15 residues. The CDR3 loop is CASSSAGQGAGGYTF. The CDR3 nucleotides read TGTGCCAGCAGTTCGGCGGGACAGGGGGCAGGTGGCTACACCTTC.

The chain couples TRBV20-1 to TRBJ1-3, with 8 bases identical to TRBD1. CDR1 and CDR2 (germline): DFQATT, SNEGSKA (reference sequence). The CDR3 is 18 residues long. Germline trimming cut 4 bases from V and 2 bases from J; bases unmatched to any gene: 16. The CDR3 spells CSANPTTGENAAGNTIYF. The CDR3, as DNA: TGCAGTGCTAACCCGACGACAGGGGAGAATGCCGCTGGAAACACCATATATTTT.

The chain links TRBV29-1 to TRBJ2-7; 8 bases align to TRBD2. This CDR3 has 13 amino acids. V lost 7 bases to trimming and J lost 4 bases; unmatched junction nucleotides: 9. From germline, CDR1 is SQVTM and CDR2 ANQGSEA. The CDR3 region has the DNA TGCAGCGCCGGGACTAGTGATCTGTACGAGCAGTACTTC. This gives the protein CSAGTSDLYEQYF.

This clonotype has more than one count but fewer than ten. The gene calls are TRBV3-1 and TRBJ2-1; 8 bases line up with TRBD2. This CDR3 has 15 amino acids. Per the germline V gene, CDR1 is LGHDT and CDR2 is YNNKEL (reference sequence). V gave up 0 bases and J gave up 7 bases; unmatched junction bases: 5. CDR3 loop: CASSQEWSGGNEQFF. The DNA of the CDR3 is TGTGCCAGCAGCCAAGAGTGGTCGGGAGGGAATGAGCAGTTCTTC.

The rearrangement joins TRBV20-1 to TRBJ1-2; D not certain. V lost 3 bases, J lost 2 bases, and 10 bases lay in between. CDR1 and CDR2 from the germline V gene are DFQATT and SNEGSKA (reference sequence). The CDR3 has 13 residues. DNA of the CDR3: TGCAGTGCTAGGGGAGGGTTCAACTATGGCTACACCTTC. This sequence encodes CSARGGFNYGYTF.